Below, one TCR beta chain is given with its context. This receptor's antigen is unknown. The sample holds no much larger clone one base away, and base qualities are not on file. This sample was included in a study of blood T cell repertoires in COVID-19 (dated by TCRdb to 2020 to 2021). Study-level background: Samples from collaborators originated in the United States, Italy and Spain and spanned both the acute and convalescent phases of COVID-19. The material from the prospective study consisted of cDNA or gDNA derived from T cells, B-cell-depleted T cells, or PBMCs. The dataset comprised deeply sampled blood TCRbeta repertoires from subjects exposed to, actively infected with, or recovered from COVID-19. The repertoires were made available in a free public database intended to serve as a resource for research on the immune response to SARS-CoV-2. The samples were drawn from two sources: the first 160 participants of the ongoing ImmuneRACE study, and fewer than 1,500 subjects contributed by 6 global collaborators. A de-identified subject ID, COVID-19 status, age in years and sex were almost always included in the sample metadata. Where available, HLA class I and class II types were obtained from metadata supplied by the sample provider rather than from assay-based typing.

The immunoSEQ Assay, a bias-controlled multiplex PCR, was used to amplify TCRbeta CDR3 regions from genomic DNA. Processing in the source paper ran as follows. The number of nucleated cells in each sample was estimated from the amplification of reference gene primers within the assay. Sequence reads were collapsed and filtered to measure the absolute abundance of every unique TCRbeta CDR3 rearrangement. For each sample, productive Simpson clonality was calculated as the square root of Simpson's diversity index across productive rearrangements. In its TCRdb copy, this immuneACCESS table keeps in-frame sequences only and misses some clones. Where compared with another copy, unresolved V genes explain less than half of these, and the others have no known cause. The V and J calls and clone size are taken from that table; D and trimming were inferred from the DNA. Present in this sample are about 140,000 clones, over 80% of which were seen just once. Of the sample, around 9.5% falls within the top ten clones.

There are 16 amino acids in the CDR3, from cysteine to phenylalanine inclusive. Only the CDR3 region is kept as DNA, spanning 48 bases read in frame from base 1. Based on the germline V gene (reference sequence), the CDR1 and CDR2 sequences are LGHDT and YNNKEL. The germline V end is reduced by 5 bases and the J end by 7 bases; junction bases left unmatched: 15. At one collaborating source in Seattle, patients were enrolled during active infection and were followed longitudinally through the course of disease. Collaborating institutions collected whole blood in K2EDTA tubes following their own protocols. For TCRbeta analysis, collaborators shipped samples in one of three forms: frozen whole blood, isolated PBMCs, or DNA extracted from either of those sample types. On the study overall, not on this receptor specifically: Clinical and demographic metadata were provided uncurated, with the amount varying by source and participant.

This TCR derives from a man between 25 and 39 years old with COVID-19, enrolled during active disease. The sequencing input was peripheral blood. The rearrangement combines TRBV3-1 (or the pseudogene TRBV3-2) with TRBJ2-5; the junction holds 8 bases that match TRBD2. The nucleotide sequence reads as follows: TGTGCCAGCAGCGAATCCGGGACTAGGCCGGCGGGGACCCAGTACTTC. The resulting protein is CASSESGTRPAGTQYF.